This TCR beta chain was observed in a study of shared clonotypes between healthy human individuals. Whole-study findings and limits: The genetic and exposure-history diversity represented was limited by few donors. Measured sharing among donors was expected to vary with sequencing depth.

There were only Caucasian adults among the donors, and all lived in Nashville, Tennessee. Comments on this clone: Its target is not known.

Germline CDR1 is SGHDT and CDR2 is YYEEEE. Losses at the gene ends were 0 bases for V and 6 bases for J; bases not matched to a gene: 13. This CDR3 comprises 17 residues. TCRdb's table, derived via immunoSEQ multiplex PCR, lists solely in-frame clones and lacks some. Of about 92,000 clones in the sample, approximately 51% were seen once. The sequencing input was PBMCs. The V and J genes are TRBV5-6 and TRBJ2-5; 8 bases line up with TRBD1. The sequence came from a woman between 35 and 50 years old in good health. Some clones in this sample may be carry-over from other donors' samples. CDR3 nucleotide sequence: TGTGCCAGCAGCTTGGGGCCGTCGGGGCAGGGGGCGAAGACCCAGTACTTC. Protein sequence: CASSLGPSGQGAKTQYF. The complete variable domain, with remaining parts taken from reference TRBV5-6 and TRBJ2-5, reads DAGVTQSPTHLIKTRGQQVTLRCSPKSGHDTVSWYQQALGQGPQFIFQYYEEEERQRGNFPDRFSGHQFPNYSSELNVNALLLGDSALYLCASSLGPSGQGAKTQYFGPGTRLLVL.